This TCR beta chain was obtained from a study of response to subunit inactivated influenza vaccine. The CDR3 loop spans 15 amino acids. Germline CDR1 reads SQVTM; CDR2 reads ANQGSEA. Trimming at V came to 3 bases and at J to 5 bases, leaving 6 bases not matched to a gene. Overall study results and limits: The authors suggested that every seasonal influenza vaccination recruits few new T cells.

TCRdb ran MiXCR on the RT-PCR reads and lists one entry per CDR3 protein. Among roughly 700,000 distinct CDR3 sequences listed, 15% to 19% were seen once. At least ten counts were recorded for this clonotype. Its antigen is not identified. This receptor was obtained from a man aged 50 to 59 who received an inactivated influenza vaccine. Sample: PBMCs from blood, taken about 13 days after vaccination. The chain combines TRBV29-1 with TRBJ2-3; 12 bases line up with TRBD2. Here the CDR3 reads CSVDGLAGGIDTQYF. Here the CDR3 DNA reads TGCAGCGTTGATGGCCTAGCGGGAGGGATAGATACGCAGTATTTT.